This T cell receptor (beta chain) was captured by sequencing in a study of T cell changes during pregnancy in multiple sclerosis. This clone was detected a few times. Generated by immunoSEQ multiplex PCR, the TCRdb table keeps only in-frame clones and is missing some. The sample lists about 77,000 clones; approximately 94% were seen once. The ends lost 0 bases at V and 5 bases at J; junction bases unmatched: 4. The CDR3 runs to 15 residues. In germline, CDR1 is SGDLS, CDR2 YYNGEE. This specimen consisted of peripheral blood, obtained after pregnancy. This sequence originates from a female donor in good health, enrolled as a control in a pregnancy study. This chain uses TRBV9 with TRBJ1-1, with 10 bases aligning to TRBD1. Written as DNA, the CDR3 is TGTGCCAGCAGCGTAGTGGGGGACAGGGGTACTGAAGCTTTCTTT. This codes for CASSVVGDRGTEAFF.